This entry is about one T cell receptor beta chain. As yet, its antigen is unknown. This sample was taken from a study of circulating and synovial CD4+ cells in juvenile arthritis. Study results and caveats: Circulating pathogenic-like lymphocytes shared a substantially higher fraction of CDR3 sequences with synovium than bulk blood. Shared-clonotype fractions with synovium likely underestimate full repertoire overlap. Bulk blood CD4 repertoires were more diverse than these.

With 0 bases removed from V and 4 bases from J, the gap between germline ends came to 10 bases. The CDR3 loop spans 14 amino acids. CDR1 is SGHRS, CDR2 YFSETQ, per germline. Clones were read by immunoSEQ multiplex PCR, and TCRdb kept only the in-frame ones, dropping some. The sample lists around 3,000 clones; under 90% were seen once. The clonotype comes from a human donor with juvenile idiopathic arthritis. This rearrangement joins TRBV5-1 to TRBJ1-1, with D possibly matching TRBD1 (5 bases). Sequenced sample: CD4+ T cells from synovial fluid. In DNA, the CDR3 is TGCGCCAGCAGCTTGGGGGGCGGGGGCACTGAAGCTTTCTTT. Its translation: CASSLGGGGTEAFF.